The present TCR beta chain was sequenced within a study of blood T cell repertoires in COVID-19. Study details: Specimens from acute and convalescent COVID-19 originated in the United States, Italy and Spain. The cDNA or gDNA used as material had been derived from T cells, B-cell-depleted T cells, or PBMCs.

Under the authors' procedure: Reference gene primer amplification yielded estimated nucleated cell counts. Profiling relied on immunoSEQ multiplex PCR, and the TCRdb table lists in-frame clones only, not all of them. V, J and clone size derive from that table, while D and trimming were established from the DNA sequence. The table shows approximately 400,000 clones, with approximately 80% occurring only once. CDR1 is GTSNPN and CDR2 is SVGIG in the germline V gene (reference sequence). The CDR3 is 14 amino acids. V lost 4 bases and J 7 bases, leaving 20 bases between the germline ends. This TCR was sampled from a human donor with acute or convalescent COVID-19. The donor label of this sample is uncertain. V and J are TRBV30 and TRBJ2-7; possibly TRBD1 for D (6 bases). The specimen sequenced was peripheral blood. CDR3: CAWTQGPRGMEQYF. DNA of the CDR3: TGTGCCTGGACTCAGGGGCCCCGAGGTATGGAGCAGTACTTC.